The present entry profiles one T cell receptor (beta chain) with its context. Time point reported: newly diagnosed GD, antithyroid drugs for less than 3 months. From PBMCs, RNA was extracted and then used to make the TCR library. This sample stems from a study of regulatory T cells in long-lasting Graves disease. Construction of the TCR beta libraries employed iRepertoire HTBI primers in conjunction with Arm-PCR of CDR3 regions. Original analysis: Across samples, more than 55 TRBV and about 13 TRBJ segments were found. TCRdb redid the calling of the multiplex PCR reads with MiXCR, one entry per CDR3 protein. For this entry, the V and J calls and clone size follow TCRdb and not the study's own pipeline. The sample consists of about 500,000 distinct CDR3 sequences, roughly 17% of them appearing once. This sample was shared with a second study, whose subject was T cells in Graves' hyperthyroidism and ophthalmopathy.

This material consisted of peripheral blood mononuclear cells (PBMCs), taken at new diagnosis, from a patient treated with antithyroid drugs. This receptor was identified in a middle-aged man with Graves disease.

CDR3 in amino acids: CAISESPAKSSYNEQFF. In nucleotides, the CDR3 is TGTGCCATCAGTGAGTCGCCGGCTAAGAGCTCCTACAATGAGCAGTTCTTC. This chain connects TRBV10-3 to TRBJ2-1; D remains ambiguous. The V end was cut by 0 bases, the J end by 0 bases, with 12 bases between. CDR1 is ENHRY and CDR2 is SYGVKD in the germline V gene. CDR3 size: 17 residues.